The subject of this entry is one T cell receptor beta chain. Its target is unknown. CDR3 length: 14 amino acids. V was clipped by 3 bases and J by 6 bases, with 12 bases between them. CDR1 is LNHDA and CDR2 is SQIVND in the germline V gene (reference sequence). Sequencing libraries made from TCR beta cDNA carried unique molecular identifiers. In TCRdb, the PCR reads were re-called with MiXCR into one record per CDR3 protein. The sample records roughly 700,000 distinct CDR3 sequences, roughly 29% being singletons. The data originate from a study of post-analysis software for immune sequencing data. Turning to the study itself: Recorded disease courses covered relapsing-remitting, secondary progressive and progressive-relapsing multiple sclerosis. Some patients had no subtype annotation.

Notes on the study in general: Included in a set of a handful of TRBV segments more frequent in patients than controls were TRBV5-6, TRBV5-1 and TRBV20-1.

The chain couples TRBV19 to TRBJ1-5; D is possibly TRBD1 (6 bases). The receptor comes from a girl aged 5-17 years with multiple sclerosis. Material for sequencing was blood. CDR3 in DNA: TGTGCCAGTAGTATTACGACAGGAGCTCAGCCCCAGCATTTT. Its protein product is CASSITTGAQPQHF.